This is a list of T cell receptor beta chains from one sample in a study of blood T cell repertoires in COVID-19. The table came from immunoSEQ multiplex PCR; TCRdb's copy has only in-frame clones and leaves some out. In the table there are around 270,000 clones, roughly 86% of which are singletons. Sequenced sample: peripheral blood. The receptor set was obtained from a woman aged 50 to 60 with acute or convalescent COVID-19. Both conserved end residues are part of each CDR3. The D gene is left open where the match is weak. Expanded clones get a size class; other rows say once, few or many, or leave the size out.

V	size	D	J	CDR3	DNA
TRBV7-2	-	-	TRBJ1-2	CASSLAGGPTPYGYTF	TGTGCCAGCAGCTTAGCGGGGGGTCCCACCCCCTATGGCTACACCTTC
TRBV29-1	-	TRBD1	TRBJ1-1	CSARPTGGMNTEAFF	TGCAGCGCCCGCCCTACAGGGGGCATGAACACTGAAGCTTTCTTT
TRBV9	few	-	TRBJ2-7	CASSLEEGDSEQYF	TGTGCCAGCAGCCTAGAGGAGGGAGACAGCGAGCAGTACTTC
TRBV9	few	-	TRBJ2-2	CASSPRTGELFF	TGTGCCAGCAGCCCCCGCACCGGGGAGCTGTTTTTT
TRBV5-6	-	-	TRBJ1-5	CASSLEGGRVGQPQHF	TGTGCCAGCAGCTTGGAGGGAGGCAGGGTAGGTCAGCCCCAGCATTTT
TRBV18	-	TRBD2	TRBJ2-1	CASSPPSGRASGEQFF	TGTGCCAGCTCACCACCGAGCGGGAGGGCCTCTGGTGAGCAGTTCTTC
TRBV14	few	TRBD1	TRBJ1-1	CASNGKGANTEAFF	TGTGCCAGCAACGGTAAGGGGGCTAACACTGAAGCTTTCTTT
TRBV5-1	-	TRBD2	TRBJ2-1	CASSLTSGDYNEQFF	TGCGCCAGCAGCTTGACTAGCGGGGATTACAATGAGCAGTTCTTC
TRBV6-2/TRBV6-3	-	TRBD1	TRBJ1-2	CASSRVGTAYGYTF	TGTGCCAGCAGTCGGGTTGGGACAGCCTATGGCTACACCTTC
TRBV28	-	-	TRBJ1-5	CASKRGGLGQPQHF	TGTGCCAGCAAGCGGGGTGGGCTGGGTCAGCCCCAGCATTTT
TRBV5-1	-	TRBD1	TRBJ1-2	CASSEGQGNYGYTF	TGCGCCAGCAGCGAGGGACAGGGTAACTATGGCTACACCTTC
TRBV2	-	-	TRBJ1-1	CASSLVEGTEAFF	TGTGCCAGCAGCCTCGTCGAGGGCACTGAAGCTTTCTTT
TRBV7-9	-	TRBD1	TRBJ1-5	CASSPTGTDVQPQHF	TGTGCCAGCAGCCCAACCGGGACAGACGTTCAGCCCCAGCATTTT
TRBV27	-	-	TRBJ1-5	CASLFRESPNQPQHF	TGTGCCAGCTTGTTTAGAGAGTCCCCCAATCAGCCCCAGCATTTT
TRBV27	-	TRBD1	TRBJ2-5	CASSLRGGVETQYF	TGTGCCAGCAGTTTAAGAGGGGGCGTCGAGACCCAGTACTTC
TRBV27	-	-	TRBJ1-1	CASSPRQVHTEAFF	TGTGCCAGCAGTCCCCGACAGGTCCACACTGAAGCTTTCTTT
TRBV7-2	-	TRBD2	TRBJ2-5	CASSLQREWRETQYF	TGTGCCAGCAGCTTACAGCGGGAGTGGAGGGAGACCCAGTACTTC
TRBV28	-	TRBD1	TRBJ1-2	CASSASGTGYGYTF	TGTGCCAGCAGCGCATCCGGGACAGGCTATGGCTACACCTTC
TRBV6-5	-	-	TRBJ2-5	CASSYFGVETQYF	TGTGCCAGCAGTTACTTCGGGGTAGAGACCCAGTACTTC
TRBV7-2	once	-	TRBJ2-7	CASSLVLRPKPPYEQYF	TGTGCCAGCAGCTTAGTACTGCGCCCGAAACCCCCCTACGAGCAGTACTTC
TRBV27	-	-	TRBJ2-7	CASSLSSSRSYEQYF	TGTGCCAGCAGTTTATCGTCGTCCAGGTCCTACGAGCAGTACTTC
TRBV2	-	TRBD1	TRBJ2-7	CASSYGQGVYEQYF	TGTGCCAGCAGTTACGGACAGGGAGTTTACGAGCAGTACTTC
TRBV7-2	few	-	TRBJ1-6	CASSLGFSYNSPLHF	TGTGCCAGCAGCTTAGGTTTTAGCTATAATTCACCCCTCCACTTT
TRBV7-9	-	-	TRBJ1-2	CASSPREFYGYTF	TGTGCCAGCAGCCCCCGGGAGTTCTATGGCTACACCTTC
TRBV28	-	TRBD1	TRBJ1-2	CASRSTGTAFLVGF	TGTGCCAGCAGGTCTACCGGGACAGCTTTTCTGGTCGGTTTC
TRBV7-3	-	-	TRBJ1-1	CASSFGQGNTEAFF	TGTGCCAGCAGCTTCGGTCAGGGGAACACTGAAGCTTTCTTT
TRBV27	-	-	TRBJ1-1	CASSYRDMGDTEAFF	TGTGCCAGCAGTTACCGGGACATGGGCGACACTGAAGCTTTCTTT
TRBV7-2	few	-	TRBJ1-1	CASSWGLNTEAFF	TGTGCCAGCTCCTGGGGCTTGAACACTGAAGCTTTCTTT
TRBV11-2	-	TRBD2	TRBJ2-7	CASSLGGGRSSHEQYF	TGTGCCAGCAGCTTAGGGGGAGGGAGATCTTCCCACGAGCAGTACTTC
TRBV28	-	TRBD2	TRBJ2-1	CASSLLGTQREGHNEQFF	TGTGCCAGCAGCCTATTGGGGACGCAGCGGGAGGGCCACAATGAGCAGTTCTTC
TRBV6-6	-	TRBD1	TRBJ1-2	CASSLRTGSYGYTF	TGTGCCAGCAGTTTAAGGACAGGCTCCTATGGCTACACCTTC
TRBV6-6	-	TRBD1	TRBJ2-7	CASSWPQGAGYEQYF	TGTGCCAGCAGTTGGCCACAGGGGGCCGGGTACGAGCAGTACTTC
TRBV25-1	-	TRBD1	TRBJ1-2	CASSGEAGGYDYGYTF	TGTGCCAGCAGTGGAGAGGCAGGGGGCTATGACTATGGCTACACCTTC
TRBV9	-	-	TRBJ2-7	CASSVYPSSYEQYF	TGTGCCAGCAGCGTATATCCTAGCTCCTACGAGCAGTACTTC
TRBV6-2/TRBV6-3	-	-	TRBJ1-1	CASSSSVLNTEAFF	TGTGCCAGCAGCTCCTCGGTCTTGAACACTGAAGCTTTCTTT
TRBV4-1	-	TRBD1	TRBJ2-7	CASSQDRGLGEQYF	TGCGCCAGCAGCCAGGACAGGGGGCTGGGCGAGCAGTACTTC
TRBV27	few	TRBD2	TRBJ2-7	CASSFYGGASPGQYF	TGTGCCAGCAGTTTTTACGGGGGGGCGAGTCCGGGGCAGTACTTC
TRBV28	-	TRBD2	TRBJ2-3	CASSFPSGFTDTQYF	TGTGCCAGCAGTTTCCCTAGCGGATTCACAGATACGCAGTATTTT
TRBV7-8	-	-	TRBJ1-1	CASSLGHGNTEAFF	TGTGCCAGCAGCTTAGGACACGGGAACACTGAAGCTTTCTTT
TRBV29-1	-	-	TRBJ2-7	CSVEGGVGYEQYF	TGCAGCGTTGAAGGCGGGGTCGGCTACGAGCAGTACTTC
TRBV9	-	-	TRBJ2-5	CASSPLPMSGGGETQYF	TGTGCCAGCAGCCCCCTGCCGATGTCGGGTGGAGGGGAGACCCAGTACTTC